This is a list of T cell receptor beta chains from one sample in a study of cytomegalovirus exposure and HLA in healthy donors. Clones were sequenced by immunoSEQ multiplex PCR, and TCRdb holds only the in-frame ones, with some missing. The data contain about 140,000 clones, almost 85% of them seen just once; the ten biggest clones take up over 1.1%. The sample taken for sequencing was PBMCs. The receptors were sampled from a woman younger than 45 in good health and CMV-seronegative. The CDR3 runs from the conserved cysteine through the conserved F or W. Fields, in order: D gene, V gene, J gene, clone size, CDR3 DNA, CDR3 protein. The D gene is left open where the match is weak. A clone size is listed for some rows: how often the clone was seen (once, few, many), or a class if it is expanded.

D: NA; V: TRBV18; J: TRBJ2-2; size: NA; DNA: TGTGCCAGCTCACCCCGGGGGATCGGGGAGCTGTTTTTT; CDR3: CASSPRGIGELFF
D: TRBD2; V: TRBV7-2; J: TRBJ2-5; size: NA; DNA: TGTGCCAGCAGCTTAGTGGGGGGGGAAGAGACCCAGTACTTC; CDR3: CASSLVGGEETQYF
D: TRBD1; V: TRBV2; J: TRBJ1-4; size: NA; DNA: TGTGCCAGCAGTGGAAGGGGGCTGGATATGGGTGGTGAAAAACTGTTTTTT; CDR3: CASSGRGLDMGGEKLFF
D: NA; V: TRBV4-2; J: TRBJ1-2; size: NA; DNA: TGTGCCAGCAGCCAAGATAAGGTGGCCGGGTTATTGTATGGCTACACCTTC; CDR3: CASSQDKVAGLLYGYTF
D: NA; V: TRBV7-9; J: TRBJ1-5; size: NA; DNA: TGTGCCAGCAGCTATACTGATAATCAGCCCCAGCATTTT; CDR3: CASSYTDNQPQHF
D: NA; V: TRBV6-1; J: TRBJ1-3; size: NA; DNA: TGTGCCAGCAGCAACGGCCGGAGCTCTGGAAACACCATATATTTT; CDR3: CASSNGRSSGNTIYF
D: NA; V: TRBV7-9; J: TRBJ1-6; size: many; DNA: TGTGCCAGCAGCTTAGAGGCCTCAGGGTCATCGGGTTCACCCCTCCACTTT; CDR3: CASSLEASGSSGSPLHF
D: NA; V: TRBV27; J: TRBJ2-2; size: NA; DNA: TGTGCCAGCAGTTTTGAAGGCAGGGAAACCGGGGAGCTGTTTTTT; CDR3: CASSFEGRETGELFF
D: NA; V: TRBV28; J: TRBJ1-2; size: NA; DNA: TGTGCCAGCAGGGCACAGGGCCCCCAGGGTGGCTACACCTTC; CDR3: CASRAQGPQGGYTF
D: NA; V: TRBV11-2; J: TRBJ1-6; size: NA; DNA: TGTGCCAGCAGCGTTCGGAGGGAGAAGTCACCCCTCCACTTT; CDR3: CASSVRREKSPLHF
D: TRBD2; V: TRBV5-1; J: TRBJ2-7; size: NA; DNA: TGCGCCAGCAGCATCGGACTAGCGGGGGGCTTGTACGAGCAGTACTTC; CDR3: CASSIGLAGGLYEQYF
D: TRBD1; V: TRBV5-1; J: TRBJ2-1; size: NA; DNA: TGCGCCAGCAGCTTGATGGGACAGGGTACCAATGAGCAGTTCTTC; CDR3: CASSLMGQGTNEQFF
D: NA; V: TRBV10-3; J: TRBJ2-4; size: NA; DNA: TGTGCCATCAGTGAGTCGGGAGGGGGAAAAAACATTCAGTACTTC; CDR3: CAISESGGGKNIQYF
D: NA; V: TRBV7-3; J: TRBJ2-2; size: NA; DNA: TGTGCCAGCAGCTCCCGGCCCAGGGCCGGGGAGCTGTTTTTT; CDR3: CASSSRPRAGELFF
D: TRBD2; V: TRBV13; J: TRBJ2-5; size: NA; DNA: TGTGCCAGCAGCTTACGGGAGGGGGAGACCCAGTACTTC; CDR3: CASSLREGETQYF
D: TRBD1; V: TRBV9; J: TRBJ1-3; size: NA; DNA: TGTGCCAGCAGCGTAGAAGGACAGGTCGGAAACACCATATATTTT; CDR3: CASSVEGQVGNTIYF
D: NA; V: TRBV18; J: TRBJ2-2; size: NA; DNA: TGTGCCAGCTCACGATACAGGGACACCGGGGAGCTGTTTTTT; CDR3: CASSRYRDTGELFF
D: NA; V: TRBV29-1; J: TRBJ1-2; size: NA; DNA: TGCAGCGTTGAAGATAGCATAGTCAGCCACACCTTC; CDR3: CSVEDSIVSHTF
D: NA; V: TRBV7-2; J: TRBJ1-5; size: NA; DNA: TGTGCCAGCAGCTTAGTGCGGCTGAATCAGCCCCAGCATTTT; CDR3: CASSLVRLNQPQHF
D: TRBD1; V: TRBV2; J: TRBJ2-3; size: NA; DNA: TGTGCCAGCAGGGATGGACAGGGGGCCGGTTTGGGTACGCAGTATTTT; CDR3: CASRDGQGAGLGTQYF
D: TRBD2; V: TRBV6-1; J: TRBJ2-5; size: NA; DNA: TGTGCCAGCAAGGAGTTCCCGGGGGGATGGACCCAGTACTTC; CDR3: CASKEFPGGWTQYF
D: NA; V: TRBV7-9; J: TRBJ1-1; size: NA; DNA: TGTGCCAGCAGCTTAGGCAGTCGTGGCACTGAAGCTTTCTTT; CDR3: CASSLGSRGTEAFF
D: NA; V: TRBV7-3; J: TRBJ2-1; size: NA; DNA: TGTGCCAGCAGCTTAATCCTAGCGCAATTCCATGAGCAGTTCTTC; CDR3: CASSLILAQFHEQFF
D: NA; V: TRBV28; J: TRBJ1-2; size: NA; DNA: TGTGCCAGCAGTCGCCAAGGTGGGAGTGGCTATGGCTACACCTTC; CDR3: CASSRQGGSGYGYTF
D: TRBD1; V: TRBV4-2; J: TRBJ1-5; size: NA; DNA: TGTGCCAGCAGCCCCGTACAGGGGTACAATCAGCCCCAGCATTTT; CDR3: CASSPVQGYNQPQHF
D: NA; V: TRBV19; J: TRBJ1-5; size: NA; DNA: TGTGCCAGTAATCTGGACGGGGGATATCAGCCCCAGCATTTT; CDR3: CASNLDGGYQPQHF
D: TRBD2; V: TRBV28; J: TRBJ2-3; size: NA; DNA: TGTGCCAGCAGTTTCAGCGGGGGGACCGCAGATACGCAGTATTTT; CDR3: CASSFSGGTADTQYF
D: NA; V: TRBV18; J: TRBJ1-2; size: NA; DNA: TGTGCCAGCTCACCAGCAGGGGAGGGCTACACCTTC; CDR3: CASSPAGEGYTF
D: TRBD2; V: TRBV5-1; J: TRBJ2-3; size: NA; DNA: TGCGCCAGCAGCCAACTAGCGGTCAGCACAGATACGCAGTATTTT; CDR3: CASSQLAVSTDTQYF
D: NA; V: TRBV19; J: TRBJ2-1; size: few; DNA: TGTGCCAGTAGCCGGACTCATTACATTGAGCAGTTCTTC; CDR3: CASSRTHYIEQFF
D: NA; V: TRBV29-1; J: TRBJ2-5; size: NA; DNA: TGCAGCGTTGTTGTCCCGGGGTCAGAGACCCAGTACTTC; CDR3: CSVVVPGSETQYF
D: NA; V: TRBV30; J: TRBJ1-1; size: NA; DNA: TGTGCCTGGACCCCAGGGCAGCACACTGAAGCTTTCTTT; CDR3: CAWTPGQHTEAFF
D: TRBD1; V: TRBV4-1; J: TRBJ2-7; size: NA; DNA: TGCGCCAGCAGCCAAACCGGGACAGGGTCGTGGGAGCAGTACTTC; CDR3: CASSQTGTGSWEQYF
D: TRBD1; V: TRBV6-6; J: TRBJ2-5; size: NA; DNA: TGTGCCAGCAGCTTGGGTAGGGGGCGTGGGGAGACCCAGTACTTC; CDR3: CASSLGRGRGETQYF
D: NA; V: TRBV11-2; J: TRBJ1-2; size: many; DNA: TGTGCCAGCAGCTCCCCCCCGAACTATGGCTACACCTTC; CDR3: CASSSPPNYGYTF
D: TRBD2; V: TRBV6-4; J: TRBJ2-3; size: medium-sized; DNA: TGTGCCAGCAGTGTTAGCGGGGGCACAGATACGCAGTATTTT; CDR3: CASSVSGGTDTQYF
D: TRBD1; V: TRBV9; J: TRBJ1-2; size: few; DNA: TGTGCCAGCAGCGTAGAGGGACAGGGGTTCGGTGGCTACACCTTC; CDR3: CASSVEGQGFGGYTF
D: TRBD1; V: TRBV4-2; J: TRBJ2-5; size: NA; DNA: TGTGCCAGCAGCCACCCTCCCCGAGGGGACAGGGGCACTTACCAAGAGACCCAGTACTTC; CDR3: CASSHPPRGDRGTYQETQYF
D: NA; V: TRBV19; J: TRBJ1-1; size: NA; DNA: TGTGCCAGTAGTATAGATTTAACGGGGACTGAAGCTTTCTTT; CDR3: CASSIDLTGTEAFF
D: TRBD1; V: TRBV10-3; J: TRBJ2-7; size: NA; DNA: TGTGCCATCAGTGGACAGGGTAACTCCTACGAGCAGTACTTC; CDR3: CAISGQGNSYEQYF
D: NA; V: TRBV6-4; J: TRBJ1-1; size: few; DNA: TGTGCCAGCAGTGTCAGGGGACCGAACACTGAAGCTTTCTTT; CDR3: CASSVRGPNTEAFF
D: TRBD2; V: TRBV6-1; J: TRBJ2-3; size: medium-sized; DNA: TGTGCCAGCAGTGGGACTAGCGGGGGGGCAGATACGCAGTATTTT; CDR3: CASSGTSGGADTQYF
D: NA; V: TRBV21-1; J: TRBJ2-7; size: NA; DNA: TGTGCCAGCAGCGCCTACAGGGGAAATAAGGGCGAGCAGTACTTC; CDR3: CASSAYRGNKGEQYF
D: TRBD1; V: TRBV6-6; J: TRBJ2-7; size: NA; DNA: TGTGCCAGCAGTCGGGGACAGGGGGCGGTCGGCGAGCAGTACTTC; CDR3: CASSRGQGAVGEQYF
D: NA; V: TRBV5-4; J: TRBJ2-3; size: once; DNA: TGTGCCAGCAGCTTGGAGGGGAGGTACACAGATACGCAGTATTTT; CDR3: CASSLEGRYTDTQYF
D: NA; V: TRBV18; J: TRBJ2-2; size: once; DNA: TGTGCCAGCTCACCTCCCGGTCGGGGGGCTAACACCGGGGAGCTGTTTTTT; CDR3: CASSPPGRGANTGELFF
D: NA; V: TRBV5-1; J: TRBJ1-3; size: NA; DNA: TGCGCCAGCAGCTCCGGCGACAGGAACTCTGGAAACACCATATATTTT; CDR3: CASSSGDRNSGNTIYF
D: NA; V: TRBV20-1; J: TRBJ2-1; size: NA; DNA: TGCAGTGCTGTCGTTTACAATGAGCAGTTCTTC; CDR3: CSAVVYNEQFF
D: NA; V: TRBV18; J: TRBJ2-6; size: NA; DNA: TGTGCCAGCTCACCACCTCTTTTCGGGTTCTCACTCTCCCAGCCTGGGGCCAACGTCCTGACTTTC; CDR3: CASSPPLFGFSLSQPGANVLTF
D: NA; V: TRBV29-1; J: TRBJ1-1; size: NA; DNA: TGCAGCGTGGCCGTGGCCCGGAACACTGAAGCTTTCTTT; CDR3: CSVAVARNTEAFF
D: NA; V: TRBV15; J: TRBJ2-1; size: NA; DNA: TGTGCCACCAGCAACCTCCAGGGTGATGAGCAGTTCTTC; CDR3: CATSNLQGDEQFF
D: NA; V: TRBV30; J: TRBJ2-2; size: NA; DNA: TGTGCCTGGAGTGGGGCACAAACCGGGGAGCTGTTTTTT; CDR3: CAWSGAQTGELFF
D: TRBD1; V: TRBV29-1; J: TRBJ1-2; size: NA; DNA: TGCAGCGTTACAGGGGGCCATAACTATGGCTACACCTTC; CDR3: CSVTGGHNYGYTF